The 22 T cell receptor beta chains below come from one sample, sequenced in a study of T-cell memory formation after mild COVID-19. One entry per CDR3 protein, called by TCRdb with MiXCR from the 5' RACE reads. The sample shows about 560,000 distinct CDR3 sequences, less than 25% of them seen only once. Sequenced sample: PBMCs or a T cell subset sorted from them (not recorded which). The receptors come from an adult woman who had mild COVID-19 (a few samples of this study predate the infection). Cell type and time point are not known.

This clonotype has a handful of counts. The chain joins TRBV24-1 to TRBJ2-5; no firm D call. The germline CDR1 and CDR2 sequences are KGHDR and SFDVKD. The V end was cut by 2 bases, the J end by 4 bases, with 10 bases between. CDR3 length: 14 residues. CDR3 region: CATSDYAYGETQYF. DNA of the CDR3: TGTGCCACCAGTGATTATGCCTACGGAGAGACCCAGTACTTC.

Only a few counts were recorded for this clonotype. The rearrangement uses TRBV27 and TRBJ1-1; perhaps TRBD1 as D (5 bases). The V gene's germline CDR1 is MNHEY and CDR2 SMNVEV (reference sequence). This CDR3 spans 16 amino acids. V lost 0 bases and J lost 4, with 15 bases in between. The DNA for the CDR3 is TGTGCCAGCAGTTTATCCTTCAGACAGTCTGCCACTGAAGCTTTCTTT. Translating it yields CASSLSFRQSATEAFF.

J is TRBJ1-1 and V is TRBV27; TRBD1 matches at 9 bases. CDR3 length equals 20 residues. The junction had 18 bases not matched to a gene; V was cut back by 4 bases and J by 0 bases. Germline lookup yields CDR1 MNHEY and CDR2 SMNVEV (reference sequence). In DNA, the CDR3 is TGTGCCAGCAGTTCTACAGGGGGCTTGGCAGGCATGTCGATGAACACTGAAGCTTTCTTT. As protein: CASSSTGGLAGMSMNTEAFF.

V gene TRBV6-5 combines with J gene TRBJ1-4, with a possible D match to TRBD1 (5 bases). Looked up from germline, CDR1 is MNHEY and CDR2 is SVGAGI. The germline V and J ends were trimmed by 3 bases and 7 bases, with 12 bases remaining between them. This CDR3 region has 14 residues. CDR3 in amino acids: CASSYTGSSEKLFF. CDR3 DNA sequence: TGTGCCAGCAGTTATACAGGATCGAGTGAAAAACTGTTTTTT.

This clonotype was seen more than once but under ten times. The J gene is TRBJ2-7, the V gene TRBV7-2; D is possibly TRBD2 (6 bases). From germline, CDR1 is SGHTA and CDR2 FQGNSA. The CDR3 is 15 amino acids. V shed 5 bases and J shed 2 bases, with 16 bases lying between them. The CDR3 sequence is CASSVGPGVAYEQYF. Here the CDR3 DNA reads TGTGCCAGCAGCGTAGGTCCGGGGGTCGCCTACGAGCAGTACTTC.

The chain has TRBV10-3 and TRBJ2-1; D might be TRBD2 (5 bases). This CDR3 has 16 residues. Germline-derived CDR1 and CDR2 are ENHRY and SYGVKD. V gave up 4 bases and J gave up 0 bases, with 13 bases separating them. This CDR3 is CAISVTGSDSYNEQFF. DNA for the CDR3: TGTGCCATCAGTGTAACGGGGTCTGACTCCTACAATGAGCAGTTCTTC.

This clonotype was detected a few times. V gene TRBV5-1 combines with J gene TRBJ1-1, with D possibly TRBD1 on 5 matching bases. Germline V gene data show CDR1 as SGHRS and CDR2 as YFSETQ. There are 15 residues in the CDR3. Trimming left V 2 bases short and J 6 bases short, with 17 bases between. As DNA, the CDR3 is TGCGCCAGCAGCTTATCGGTCAGGGAAGGGGCTGAAGCTTTCTTT. It yields the protein CASSLSVREGAEAFF.

This sequence joins TRBV4-2 and TRBJ2-7; 8 bases fit TRBD2. Germline V gene lookup returns CDR1 LGHNA and CDR2 YNFKEQ. The CDR3 loop spans 13 amino acids. Unmatched junction bases numbered 2, after V lost 5 bases and J lost 2 bases. Here the CDR3 reads CASSTGGTYEQYF. CDR3 sequence (DNA): TGTGCCAGCAGCACGGGAGGGACCTACGAGCAGTACTTC.

This clonotype was detected only a few times. The chain couples TRBV7-3 to TRBJ2-1, with D perhaps being TRBD1 or TRBD2 (5 bases each). CDR1 and CDR2 from the germline V gene are SGHTA and FQGTGA. The CDR3 is 16 amino acids. V shed 1 base and J shed 5 bases, with 15 bases lying between them. The chain's CDR3 is CASSLISRDPNNEQFF. CDR3 nucleotide sequence: TGTGCCAGCAGCTTAATCTCTCGGGACCCAAACAATGAGCAGTTCTTC. Full variable domain (outside the CDR3, taken from reference TRBV7-3 and TRBJ2-1): GAGVSQTPSNKVTEKGKYVELRCDPISGHTALYWYRQSLGQGPEFLIYFQGTGAADDSGLPNDRFFAVRPEGSVSTLKIQRTERGDSAVYLCASSLISRDPNNEQFFGPGTRLTVL.

This clonotype has just a few counts. A read error may produce the germline difference seen at one junction end. The chain links TRBV12-3 or TRBV12-4 to TRBJ1-2, with TRBD1 matching over 10 bases. CDR3 size: 15 residues. CDR3 DNA: TGTGCCAGCAGTTTATCGGGACAGGGGTCCTATCGCTACACCTTC. It specifies CASSLSGQGSYRYTF.

This clonotype was found a few times. The chain recombines TRBV6-2 or TRBV6-3 with TRBJ1-2; D is unresolved. The CDR3 totals 12 residues. The germline V and J ends were trimmed by 6 bases and 4 bases, with 9 bases remaining between them. From germline, CDR1 is MNHEY and CDR2 SVGEGT. In DNA, the CDR3 is TGTGCCAGCAGCCCCCGGATCTATGGCTACACCTTC. It codes for CASSPRIYGYTF.

This clonotype has only a few counts. The genes are TRBV3-1 and TRBJ2-7; D ambiguous. With 4 bases removed from V and 4 bases from J, the gap between germline ends came to 20 bases. The CDR3 spans 16 residues. In germline, CDR1 is LGHDT, CDR2 YNNKEL (reference sequence). The CDR3 region is CASSPVVGHASYEQYF. In DNA, the CDR3 is TGTGCCAGCAGCCCAGTTGTGGGTCATGCCTCTTACGAGCAGTACTTC.

The chain has TRBV7-9 and TRBJ2-7, with TRBD2 identical over 9 bases. The germline gives CDR1 SEHNR, CDR2 FQNEAQ (reference sequence). With 3 bases clipped from V and 5 bases from J, the junction kept 11 bases outside the gene matches. This CDR3 has 16 amino acids. CDR3 in DNA: TGTGCCAGCAGCTTTGATAGCGGGAGTCTCTACCACGAGCAGTACTTC. This translates into CASSFDSGSLYHEQYF.

This clonotype was found many times. This chain connects TRBV24-1 to TRBJ2-3; tentative D call: TRBD1 (5 bases). This CDR3 region has 14 residues. Germline CDR1 reads KGHDR; CDR2 reads SFDVKD. Trimming removed 1 base at V and 3 bases at J, with 7 bases between. CDR3 in DNA: TGTGCCACCAGTGATTTAAGGGGAACAGATACGCAGTATTTT. It yields the protein CATSDLRGTDTQYF.

This clonotype was seen a handful of times. The V and J genes are TRBV21-1 and TRBJ2-7; the table calls TRBD2, which could not be checked here. TRBV21-1 is noted as a pseudogene. The CDR3 spans 18 residues. CDR3 protein: CASSLARVRTSGAYEQYF. Here the CDR3 DNA reads TGTGCCAGCAGCCTGGCCCGGGTTAGGACTAGCGGGGCCTACGAGCAGTACTTC.

This clonotype was seen a few times. The genes are TRBV12-3 or TRBV12-4 and TRBJ2-2, with a tentative D call TRBD1 (6 bases). Trimming shortened V by 3 bases and J by 0 bases, and 8 bases separated the two germline ends. CDR3 size: 15 residues. CDR3 nucleotide sequence: TGTGCCAGCAGTTTCAAGGGGGCGAACACCGGGGAGCTGTTTTTT. It specifies CASSFKGANTGELFF.

This clonotype was found a few times. The chain links TRBV5-6 to TRBJ2-2; D might be TRBD2 (5 bases). The germline V gene has CDR1 SGHDT and CDR2 YYEEEE. The CDR3 length is 14 residues. Between the trimmed V and J ends, which lost 0 bases and 5 bases, there was a span of 8 bases. CDR3 sequence reads: CASSLGPGTGELFF. The CDR3 DNA reads TGTGCCAGCAGCTTGGGCCCGGGGACCGGGGAGCTGTTTTTT. Supplemented by reference TRBV5-6 and TRBJ2-2, the full variable domain reads DAGVTQSPTHLIKTRGQQVTLRCSPKSGHDTVSWYQQALGQGPQFIFQYYEEEERQRGNFPDRFSGHQFPNYSSELNVNALLLGDSALYLCASSLGPGTGELFFGEGSRLTVL.

This clonotype was found once. This chain links TRBV11-3 with TRBJ2-5; D possibly corresponds to TRBD2 (5 bases). The CDR3 is made up of 15 amino acids. V lost 5 bases, J lost 5 bases, and 18 bases lay in between. CDR1 is SGHNT, CDR2 YENEEA, per germline. CDR3 nucleotide sequence: TGTGCCAGCAGCCCAGGTGGGAGAAACAAGGAGACCCAGTACTTC. Translating it yields CASSPGGRNKETQYF.

This clonotype appeared a few times. The chain is built from TRBV6-5 and TRBJ2-5; D ambiguous. The germline V and J ends were trimmed by 5 bases and 1 base, with 14 bases remaining between them. Germline V gives CDR1 MNHEY, CDR2 SVGAGI. The CDR3 sequence is 15 residues long. The CDR3 loop is CASSELGSPQETQYF. The CDR3 nucleotides are TGTGCCAGCAGTGAGTTGGGCAGCCCCCAAGAGACCCAGTACTTC.

This clonotype was recorded many times. The chain couples TRBV24-1 to TRBJ1-1; no clear D gene. In germline, CDR1 is KGHDR, CDR2 SFDVKD. The CDR3 runs 13 residues. Trimming took 4 bases from V and 5 from J, leaving 10 bases between them. The CDR3 here is CATSDFSGTEAFF. The CDR3 DNA follows: TGTGCCACCAGTGACTTCAGCGGGACTGAAGCTTTCTTT.

This clonotype has only a few counts. The chain is built from TRBV30 and TRBJ1-4, with D tentatively TRBD1 (5 bases). Per the germline V gene, CDR1 is GTSNPN and CDR2 is SVGIG (reference sequence). V shed 1 base and J shed 6 bases, with 12 bases lying between them. The CDR3 contains 14 residues. The CDR3 region has the DNA TGTGCCTGGAGTGCTGGTACAGGCTATGAAAAACTGTTTTTT. It translates to CAWSAGTGYEKLFF.

The chain couples TRBV12-3 or TRBV12-4 to TRBJ1-1; D call uncertain. The CDR3 is made up of 17 amino acids. The ends were cut back, 7 bases at V and 0 bases at J, with 21 bases in the middle. The CDR3 is CASTNRALLGVNTEAFF. CDR3 DNA: TGTGCCAGCACTAACCGGGCCCTCCTCGGCGTGAACACTGAAGCTTTCTTT.